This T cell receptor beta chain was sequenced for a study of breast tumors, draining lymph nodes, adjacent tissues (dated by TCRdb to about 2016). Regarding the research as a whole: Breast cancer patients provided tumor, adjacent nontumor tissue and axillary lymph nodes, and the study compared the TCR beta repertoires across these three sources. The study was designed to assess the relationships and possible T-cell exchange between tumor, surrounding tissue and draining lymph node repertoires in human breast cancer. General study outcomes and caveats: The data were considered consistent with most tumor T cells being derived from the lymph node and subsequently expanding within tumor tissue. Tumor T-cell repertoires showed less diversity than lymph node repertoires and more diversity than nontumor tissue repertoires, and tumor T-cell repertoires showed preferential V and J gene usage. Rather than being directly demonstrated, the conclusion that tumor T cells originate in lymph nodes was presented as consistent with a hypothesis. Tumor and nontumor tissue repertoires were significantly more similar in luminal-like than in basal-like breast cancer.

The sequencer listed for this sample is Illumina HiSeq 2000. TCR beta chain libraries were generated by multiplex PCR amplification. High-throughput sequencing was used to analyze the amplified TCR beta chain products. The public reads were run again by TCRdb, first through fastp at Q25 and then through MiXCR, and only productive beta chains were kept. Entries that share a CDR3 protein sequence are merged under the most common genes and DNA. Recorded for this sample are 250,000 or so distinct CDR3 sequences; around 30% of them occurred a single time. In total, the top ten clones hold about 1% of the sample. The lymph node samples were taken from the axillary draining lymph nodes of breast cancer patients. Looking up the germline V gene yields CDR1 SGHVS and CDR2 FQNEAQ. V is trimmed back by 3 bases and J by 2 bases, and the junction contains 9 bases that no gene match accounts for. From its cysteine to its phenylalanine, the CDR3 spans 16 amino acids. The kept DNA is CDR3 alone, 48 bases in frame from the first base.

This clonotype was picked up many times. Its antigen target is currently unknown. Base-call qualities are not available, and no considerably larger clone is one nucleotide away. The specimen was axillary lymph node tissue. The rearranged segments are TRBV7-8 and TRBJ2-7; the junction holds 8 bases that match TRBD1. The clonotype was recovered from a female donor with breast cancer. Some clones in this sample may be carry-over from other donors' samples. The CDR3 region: CASSLTSGTGTYEQYF. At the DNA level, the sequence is TGTGCCAGCAGCTTGACCTCCGGGACAGGAACCTACGAGCAGTACTTC.